This is a list of T cell receptor beta chains from one sample in a study of shared clonotypes between healthy human individuals. Some clones are missing from TCRdb's copy, which holds only in-frame ones; the method was immunoSEQ multiplex PCR. The profile covers millions of clones, with approximately 95% appearing a single time and 0.35% to 0.45% taken by the ten largest. Sequencing input: naive CD4+ T cells from PBMCs. The receptor source for this set is a man younger than 35 in good health. Some clones in this sample may be carry-over from other donors' samples. The CDR3 runs from the conserved cysteine through the conserved F or W. D genes are given only for firm matches. Clone size is shown for a subset of rows, as once, few, many or a class of expanded clone.

D gene,J gene,clone size,V gene,CDR3 protein,CDR3 DNA
.,TRBJ2-1,.,TRBV5-1,CASSFEGTSNEQFF,TGCGCCAGCAGCTTCGAGGGCACTTCCAATGAGCAGTTCTTC
TRBD2,TRBJ2-1,.,TRBV19,CASRKLAGRYNEQFF,TGTGCCAGTAGAAAACTAGCGGGACGCTACAATGAGCAGTTCTTC
TRBD1,TRBJ2-5,.,TRBV27,CASRPRQGWETQYF,TGTGCCAGCAGGCCGAGACAGGGCTGGGAGACCCAGTACTTC
.,TRBJ1-6,.,TRBV29-1,CSVGTPGALHF,TGCAGCGTGGGGACCCCTGGGGCCCTCCACTTT
.,TRBJ1-1,.,TRBV7-3,CASSPGPDRNTEAFF,TGTGCCAGCAGCCCAGGCCCGGACAGGAACACTGAAGCTTTCTTT
.,TRBJ1-1,.,TRBV28,CASSLIGGAKGAFF,TGTGCCAGCAGCCTTATTGGTGGGGCCAAGGGAGCTTTCTTT
TRBD2,TRBJ2-5,.,TRBV9,CASSGKREEETQYF,TGTGCCAGCAGCGGAAAGCGGGAGGAAGAGACCCAGTACTTC
.,TRBJ2-3,.,TRBV28,CASSSPDARFTDTQYF,TGTGCCAGCAGTTCGCCAGATGCACGATTCACAGATACGCAGTATTTT
TRBD1,TRBJ2-1,.,TRBV7-9,CASSSYHRRTGEYNEQFF,TGTGCCAGCAGCTCCTACCACCGACGGACAGGAGAATACAATGAGCAGTTCTTC
TRBD1,TRBJ1-3,once,TRBV9,CASSVEGASGNTIYF,TGTGCCAGCAGCGTAGAGGGGGCATCGGGAAACACCATATATTTT
.,TRBJ2-5,.,TRBV29-1,CSVTSMRSQETQYF,TGCAGCGTGACATCTATGCGGTCCCAAGAGACCCAGTACTTC
.,TRBJ1-5,.,TRBV5-1,CASSLEGGMEPQHF,TGCGCCAGCAGCTTGGAAGGGGGAATGGAGCCCCAGCATTTT
.,TRBJ1-4,.,TRBV27,CASSLRGTATNEKLFF,TGTGCCAGCAGTTTGAGGGGGACCGCAACTAATGAAAAACTGTTTTTT
TRBD1,TRBJ1-4,.,TRBV5-1,CASSLEGTGGYEKLFF,TGCGCCAGCAGCTTGGAGGGTACAGGGGGGTATGAAAAACTGTTTTTT
.,TRBJ2-3,.,TRBV7-9,CASSMGRAGDVDTQYF,TGTGCCAGCAGTATGGGGAGGGCAGGGGATGTTGATACGCAGTATTTT
TRBD2,TRBJ2-5,.,TRBV4-2,CASSQEVGGQETQYF,TGTGCCAGCAGCCAAGAGGTGGGAGGGCAAGAGACCCAGTACTTC
TRBD2,TRBJ2-1,.,TRBV10-2,CASSEGSGRNNEQFF,TGCGCCAGCAGTGAGGGTAGCGGGAGGAACAATGAGCAGTTCTTC
.,TRBJ1-1,.,TRBV18,CASSPRAGGVSYTEAFF,TGTGCCAGCTCACCTCGTGCCGGGGGGGTATCCTACACTGAAGCTTTCTTT
TRBD2,TRBJ2-1,.,TRBV11-3,CASSQGFSGGREQFF,TGTGCCAGCAGCCAAGGGTTTAGCGGGGGACGGGAGCAGTTCTTC
.,TRBJ1-3,.,TRBV5-1,CASSLVPGRDGNTIYF,TGCGCCAGCAGCTTGGTGCCAGGGCGGGACGGAAACACCATATATTTT
.,TRBJ2-5,.,TRBV27,CASRMGGSQETQYF,TGTGCCAGCCGGATGGGCGGTTCGCAAGAGACCCAGTACTTC
.,TRBJ2-4,.,TRBV18,CASSPFGDPKNIQYF,TGTGCCAGCTCACCGTTTGGGGATCCCAAAAACATTCAGTACTTC
.,TRBJ2-5,.,TRBV7-2,CASSRVGGPGETQYF,TGTGCCAGCAGCCGGGTTGGGGGGCCCGGGGAGACCCAGTACTTC
.,TRBJ2-7,.,TRBV6-6,CASSRGQGEQYF,TGTGCCAGCAGCCGGGGGCAGGGGGAGCAGTACTTC
.,TRBJ1-2,.,TRBV7-2,CASSGQSDNYGYTF,TGTGCCAGCAGCGGACAGTCGGATAACTATGGCTACACCTTC
.,TRBJ1-1,.,TRBV4-1,CASSQGLRGRAEAFF,TGCGCCAGCAGCCAAGGCCTCAGGGGTCGGGCTGAAGCTTTCTTT
TRBD1,TRBJ2-7,once,TRBV18,CASSPPDRGRYEQYF,TGTGCCAGCTCACCACCGGACAGGGGGCGATACGAGCAGTACTTC
TRBD1,TRBJ1-1,.,TRBV30,CAWTRDRGRRGSTEAFF,TGTGCCTGGACCAGGGACAGGGGGCGACGGGGAAGCACTGAAGCTTTCTTT
.,TRBJ2-1,.,TRBV7-2,CASSQLRSSYNEQFF,TGTGCCAGCAGCCAGCTGAGGTCTTCCTACAATGAGCAGTTCTTC
.,TRBJ1-5,.,TRBV25-1,CASSELGRPQHF,TGTGCCAGCAGTGAATTGGGTAGGCCCCAGCATTTT
.,TRBJ2-4,.,TRBV28,CASSFRLAKNIQYF,TGTGCCAGCAGTTTTCGGCTAGCCAAAAACATTCAGTACTTC
.,TRBJ2-7,once,TRBV6-6,CASSPTRLYEQYF,TGTGCCAGCAGCCCGACTAGGCTCTACGAGCAGTACTTC
.,TRBJ2-1,.,TRBV28,CASTGSSYNEQFF,TGTGCCAGCACGGGCAGCTCCTACAATGAGCAGTTCTTC
TRBD1,TRBJ1-1,.,TRBV15,CATSLGQGRTEAFF,TGTGCCACCAGCCTCGGACAGGGTAGGACTGAAGCTTTCTTT
.,TRBJ2-2,.,TRBV7-2,CASSSETANTGELFF,TGTGCCAGCAGCTCCGAAACAGCGAACACCGGGGAGCTGTTTTTT
.,TRBJ2-1,.,TRBV9,CASSVAGTNYNEQFF,TGTGCCAGCAGCGTAGCCGGGACCAACTACAATGAGCAGTTCTTC
.,TRBJ1-2,once,TRBV19,CASRPPFHKNGYTF,TGTGCCAGTAGACCCCCTTTTCACAAGAACGGCTACACCTTC
.,TRBJ1-4,.,TRBV18,CASSPGLWQEKLFF,TGTGCCAGCTCGCCGGGCCTATGGCAGGAAAAACTGTTTTTT